Listed below are T cell receptor beta chains from one sample, sequenced in a study of T cells in Graves' hyperthyroidism and ophthalmopathy. TCRdb reanalysed the multiplex PCR reads using MiXCR and keeps one entry per CDR3 protein. This sample carries approximately 430,000 distinct CDR3 sequences, less than 20% of them seen once, and the ten largest clones take just under 8%. The sample consisted of blood. The receptor set was obtained from a woman under 30 with Graves' hyperthyroidism. Each CDR3 is given with its conserved first and last residue. Fields, in order: J gene, D gene, V gene, clone size, CDR3 protein, CDR3 DNA. A D gene is named only where the DNA matches it firmly. Not all rows give a size; the values are once, few, many and, for expanded clones, a class.

J gene: TRBJ2-6; D gene: TRBD1; V gene: TRBV20-1; clone size: -; CDR3 protein: CSADREDGANVLTF; CDR3 DNA: TGCAGTGCCGACAGGGAAGACGGGGCCAACGTCCTGACTTTC
J gene: TRBJ2-1; D gene: -; V gene: TRBV30; clone size: -; CDR3 protein: CAWTPRVSSYNEQFF; CDR3 DNA: TGTGCCTGGACCCCGAGGGTTAGCTCCTACAATGAGCAGTTCTTC
J gene: TRBJ1-2; D gene: -; V gene: TRBV27; clone size: -; CDR3 protein: CASSPGYSNYGYTF; CDR3 DNA: TGTGCCAGCAGTCCAGGGTATTCGAACTATGGCTACACCTTC
J gene: TRBJ1-2; D gene: -; V gene: TRBV7-9; clone size: many; CDR3 protein: CASSLGAAGYTF; CDR3 DNA: TGTGCCAGCAGCTTAGGGGCAGCTGGCTACACCTTC
J gene: TRBJ2-3; D gene: -; V gene: TRBV20-1; clone size: many; CDR3 protein: CSASWGRVTDTQYF; CDR3 DNA: TGCAGTGCTAGTTGGGGCAGGGTCACAGATACGCAGTATTTT
J gene: TRBJ1-2; D gene: TRBD1; V gene: TRBV7-9; clone size: -; CDR3 protein: CASSARAPRDRGYGYTF; CDR3 DNA: TGTGCCAGCAGCGCACGAGCCCCCAGGGACAGGGGATATGGCTACACCTTC
J gene: TRBJ1-4; D gene: TRBD1; V gene: TRBV30; clone size: -; CDR3 protein: CAWQQGGIEKLFF; CDR3 DNA: TGTGCCTGGCAACAGGGGGGCATTGAAAAACTGTTTTTT
J gene: TRBJ2-5; D gene: TRBD1; V gene: TRBV12-5; clone size: many; CDR3 protein: CASGLGDRSPGETQYF; CDR3 DNA: TGTGCTAGTGGTTTGGGGGACAGGAGTCCGGGGGAGACCCAGTACTTC
J gene: TRBJ1-4; D gene: -; V gene: TRBV12-3/TRBV12-4; clone size: many; CDR3 protein: CASSLSGVSEKLFF; CDR3 DNA: TGTGCCAGCAGTTTGTCCGGGGTTAGCGAAAAACTGTTTTTT
J gene: TRBJ2-6; D gene: TRBD1; V gene: TRBV7-2; clone size: many; CDR3 protein: CASSKSGQSGGGANVLTF; CDR3 DNA: TGTGCCAGCAGCAAATCGGGACAGAGCGGCGGAGGGGCCAACGTCCTGACTTTC
J gene: TRBJ2-3; D gene: TRBD2; V gene: TRBV5-5; clone size: many; CDR3 protein: CASSPDAGGGQYF; CDR3 DNA: TGTGCCAGCAGCCCAGATGCGGGAGGAGGGCAGTATTTT
J gene: TRBJ2-7; D gene: TRBD1; V gene: TRBV7-2; clone size: many; CDR3 protein: CASSPGQGAGEQYF; CDR3 DNA: TGTGCCAGCAGCCCCGGACAGGGGGCGGGAGAGCAGTACTTC
J gene: TRBJ1-6; D gene: TRBD1; V gene: TRBV5-1; clone size: many; CDR3 protein: CASSGRTGGDLPLHF; CDR3 DNA: TGCGCCAGCAGCGGCCGGACAGGGGGTGATTTACCCCTCCACTTT
J gene: TRBJ2-7; D gene: -; V gene: TRBV10-3; clone size: many; CDR3 protein: CAISGQTYEQYF; CDR3 DNA: TGTGCCATCAGCGGACAGACCTACGAGCAGTACTTC
J gene: TRBJ2-5; D gene: TRBD1; V gene: TRBV12-3/TRBV12-4; clone size: many; CDR3 protein: CASSSAGQGAIRKYF; CDR3 DNA: TGTGCCAGCAGTTCCGCGGGACAGGGGGCGATCCGTAAGTACTTC
J gene: TRBJ2-1; D gene: TRBD1; V gene: TRBV15; clone size: -; CDR3 protein: CATSRAPGQGSNEQFF; CDR3 DNA: TGTGCCACCAGCAGAGCACCGGGACAGGGGTCCAATGAGCAGTTCTTC
J gene: TRBJ1-6; D gene: TRBD1; V gene: TRBV11-2; clone size: many; CDR3 protein: CASSTRTGEDSPLHF; CDR3 DNA: TGTGCCAGCAGCACCCGGACAGGGGAAGATTCACCCCTCCACTTT
J gene: TRBJ2-3; D gene: -; V gene: TRBV27; clone size: many; CDR3 protein: CASSSILLLSTDTQYF; CDR3 DNA: TGTGCCAGCAGTTCCATTCTACTCCTTAGCACAGATACGCAGTATTTT
J gene: TRBJ1-2; D gene: -; V gene: TRBV12-3/TRBV12-4; clone size: many; CDR3 protein: CASSLQQGHYGYTF; CDR3 DNA: TGTGCCAGCAGTCTCCAACAGGGCCACTATGGCTACACCTTC
J gene: TRBJ2-7; D gene: -; V gene: TRBV20-1; clone size: many; CDR3 protein: CSASQAPGYKVSYEQYF; CDR3 DNA: TGCAGTGCTAGCCAGGCCCCGGGATACAAGGTTTCCTACGAGCAGTACTTC
J gene: TRBJ2-5; D gene: -; V gene: TRBV7-6; clone size: many; CDR3 protein: CASSLTDIQETQYF; CDR3 DNA: TGTGCCAGCAGCTTAACAGATATTCAAGAGACCCAGTACTTC
J gene: TRBJ2-7; D gene: -; V gene: TRBV7-2; clone size: many; CDR3 protein: CASSVPWGSYEQYF; CDR3 DNA: TGTGCCAGCAGCGTCCCATGGGGCTCCTACGAGCAGTACTTC
J gene: TRBJ2-7; D gene: -; V gene: TRBV3-1; clone size: many; CDR3 protein: CASSQDRRQGPYEQYF; CDR3 DNA: TGTGCCAGCAGCCAAGATCGCCGACAAGGACCTTACGAGCAGTACTTC
J gene: TRBJ1-2; D gene: -; V gene: TRBV16; clone size: many; CDR3 protein: CASSPGPGYGYGYTF; CDR3 DNA: TGTGCCAGCAGCCCAGGGCCGGGGTACGGTTATGGCTACACCTTC
J gene: TRBJ2-7; D gene: -; V gene: TRBV5-1; clone size: many; CDR3 protein: CASSLYPGAYEQYF; CDR3 DNA: TGCGCCAGCAGCTTGTATCCGGGAGCCTACGAGCAGTACTTC
J gene: TRBJ2-7; D gene: -; V gene: TRBV19; clone size: -; CDR3 protein: CASRAKKGLYEQYF; CDR3 DNA: TGTGCCAGTAGAGCGAAAAAGGGACTCTACGAGCAGTACTTC
J gene: TRBJ1-2; D gene: TRBD1; V gene: TRBV6-4; clone size: -; CDR3 protein: CASSDSGQAGGYTF; CDR3 DNA: TGTGCCAGCAGTGACTCGGGACAGGCCGGGGGCTACACCTTC
J gene: TRBJ2-7; D gene: TRBD2; V gene: TRBV5-1; clone size: few; CDR3 protein: CASGLRLAGERQYF; CDR3 DNA: TGCGCCAGCGGCTTGCGACTAGCGGGAGAAAGGCAGTACTTC
J gene: TRBJ2-7; D gene: -; V gene: TRBV6-8; clone size: -; CDR3 protein: CASSLGTGIYEQYF; CDR3 DNA: TGTGCCAGCAGCCTCGGGACGGGGATCTACGAGCAGTACTTC
J gene: TRBJ1-1; D gene: -; V gene: TRBV6-1; clone size: many; CDR3 protein: CASSVWTANTEAFF; CDR3 DNA: TGTGCCAGCAGTGTTTGGACAGCGAACACTGAAGCTTTCTTT